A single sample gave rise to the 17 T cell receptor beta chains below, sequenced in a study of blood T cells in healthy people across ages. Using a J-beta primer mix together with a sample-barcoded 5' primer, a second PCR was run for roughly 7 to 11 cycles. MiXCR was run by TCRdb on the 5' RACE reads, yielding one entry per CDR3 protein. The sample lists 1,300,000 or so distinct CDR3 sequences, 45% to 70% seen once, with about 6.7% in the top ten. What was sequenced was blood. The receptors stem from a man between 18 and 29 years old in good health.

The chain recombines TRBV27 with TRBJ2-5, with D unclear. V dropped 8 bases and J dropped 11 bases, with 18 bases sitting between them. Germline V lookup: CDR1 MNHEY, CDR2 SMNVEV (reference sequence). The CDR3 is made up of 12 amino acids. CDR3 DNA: TGTGCCAGCGGGCCCCTTGAGGATGAGCAGTACTTC. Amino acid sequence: CASGPLEDEQYF.

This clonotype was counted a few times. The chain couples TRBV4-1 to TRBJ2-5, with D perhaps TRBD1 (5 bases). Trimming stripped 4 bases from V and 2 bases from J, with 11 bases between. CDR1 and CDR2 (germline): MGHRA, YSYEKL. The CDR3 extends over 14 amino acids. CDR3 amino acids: CASSPETAQETQYF. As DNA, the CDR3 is TGCGCCAGCAGCCCGGAGACAGCTCAAGAGACCCAGTACTTC.

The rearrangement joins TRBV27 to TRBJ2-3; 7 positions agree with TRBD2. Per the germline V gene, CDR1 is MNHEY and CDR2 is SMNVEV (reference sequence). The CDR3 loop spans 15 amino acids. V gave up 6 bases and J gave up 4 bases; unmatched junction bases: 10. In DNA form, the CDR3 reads TGTGCCAGCAGACCTCGGAGCGGGGTTGCAGATACGCAGTATTTT. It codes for CASRPRSGVADTQYF.

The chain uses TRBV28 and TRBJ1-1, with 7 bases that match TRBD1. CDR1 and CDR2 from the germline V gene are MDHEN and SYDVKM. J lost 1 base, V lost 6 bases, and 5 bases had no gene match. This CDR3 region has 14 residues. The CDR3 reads CASSPWDRNTEAFF. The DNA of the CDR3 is TGTGCCAGCAGCCCTTGGGACAGGAACACTGAAGCTTTCTTT.

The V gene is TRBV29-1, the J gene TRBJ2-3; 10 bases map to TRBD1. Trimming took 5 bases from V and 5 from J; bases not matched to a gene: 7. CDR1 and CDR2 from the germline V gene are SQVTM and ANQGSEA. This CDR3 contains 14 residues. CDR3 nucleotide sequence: TGCAGCGTTCGACAGGGGGCGCGGGGAGATACGCAGTATTTT. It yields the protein CSVRQGARGDTQYF.

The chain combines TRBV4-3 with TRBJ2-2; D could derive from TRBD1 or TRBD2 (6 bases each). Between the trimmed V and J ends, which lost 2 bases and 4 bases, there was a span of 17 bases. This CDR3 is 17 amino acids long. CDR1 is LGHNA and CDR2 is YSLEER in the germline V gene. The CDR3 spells CASSQSLIRGVTGELFF. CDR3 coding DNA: TGCGCCAGCAGCCAATCTCTGATTAGGGGGGTCACCGGGGAGCTGTTTTTT.

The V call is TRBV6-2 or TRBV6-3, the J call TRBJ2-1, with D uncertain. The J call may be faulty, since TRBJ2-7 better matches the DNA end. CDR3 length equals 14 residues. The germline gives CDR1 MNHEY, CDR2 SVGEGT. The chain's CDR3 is CASSYLAIRVEQYF. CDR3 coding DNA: TGTGCCAGCAGTTACTTGGCGATACGAGTCGAGCAGTACTTC.

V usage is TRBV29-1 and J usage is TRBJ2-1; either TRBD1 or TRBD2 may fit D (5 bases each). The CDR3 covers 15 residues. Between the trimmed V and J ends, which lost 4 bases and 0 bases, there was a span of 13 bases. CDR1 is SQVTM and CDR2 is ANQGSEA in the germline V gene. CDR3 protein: CSVGWWGSSYNEQFF. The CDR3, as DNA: TGCAGCGTTGGTTGGTGGGGGAGCTCCTACAATGAGCAGTTCTTC.

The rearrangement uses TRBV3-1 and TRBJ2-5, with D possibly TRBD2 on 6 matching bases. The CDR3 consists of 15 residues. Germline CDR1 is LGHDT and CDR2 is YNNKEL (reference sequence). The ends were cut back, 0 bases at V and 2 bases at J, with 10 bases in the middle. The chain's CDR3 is CASSQEPGLQETQYF. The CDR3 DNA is TGTGCCAGCAGCCAAGAACCGGGACTTCAAGAGACCCAGTACTTC.

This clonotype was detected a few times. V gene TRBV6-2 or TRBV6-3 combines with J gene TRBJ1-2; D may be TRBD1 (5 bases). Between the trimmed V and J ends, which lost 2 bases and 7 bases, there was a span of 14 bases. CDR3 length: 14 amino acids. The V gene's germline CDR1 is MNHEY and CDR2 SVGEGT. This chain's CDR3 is CASSYAGRASGYTF. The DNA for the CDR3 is TGTGCCAGCAGTTACGCCGGCAGGGCCTCTGGCTACACCTTC.

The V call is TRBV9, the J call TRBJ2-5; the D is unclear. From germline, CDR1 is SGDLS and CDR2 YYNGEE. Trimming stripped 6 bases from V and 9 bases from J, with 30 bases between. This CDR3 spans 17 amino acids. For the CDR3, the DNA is TGTGCCAGCACCTCGGGTCCCACGCAAACGAAACCCGCCGCCCAGTACTTC. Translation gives CASTSGPTQTKPAAQYF.

CDR3 sequence (DNA): TGTGCCAGCAGCGTAACGGAGTTCACCGGGGAGCTGTTTTTT. Residues: CASSVTEFTGELFF. V and J are TRBV9 and TRBJ2-2; D not resolved. V lost 1 base to trimming and J lost 4 bases, with 8 bases between them. Per germline, CDR1 SGDLS and CDR2 YYNGEE. This CDR3 is built from 14 residues. Full variable domain (remainder filled in from reference TRBV9 and TRBJ2-2): DSGVTQTPKHLITATGQRVTLRCSPRSGDLSVYWYQQSLDQGLQFLIQYYNGEERAKGNILERFSAQQFPDLHSELNLSSLELGDSALYFCASSVTEFTGELFFGEGSRLTVL.

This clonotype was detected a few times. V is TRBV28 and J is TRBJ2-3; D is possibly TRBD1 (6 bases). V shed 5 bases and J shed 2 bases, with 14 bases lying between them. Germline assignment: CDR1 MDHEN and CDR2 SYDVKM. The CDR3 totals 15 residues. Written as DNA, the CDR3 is TGTGCCAGCAGTCAAACAGGGACGAACACAGATACGCAGTATTTT. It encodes CASSQTGTNTDTQYF.

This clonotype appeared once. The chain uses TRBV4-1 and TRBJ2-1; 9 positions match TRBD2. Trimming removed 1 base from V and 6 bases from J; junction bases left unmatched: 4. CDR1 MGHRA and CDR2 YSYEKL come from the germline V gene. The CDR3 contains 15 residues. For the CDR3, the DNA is TGCGCCAGCAGCCAAGTAGCGGGAGCAGGCAATGAGCAGTTCTTC. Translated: CASSQVAGAGNEQFF.

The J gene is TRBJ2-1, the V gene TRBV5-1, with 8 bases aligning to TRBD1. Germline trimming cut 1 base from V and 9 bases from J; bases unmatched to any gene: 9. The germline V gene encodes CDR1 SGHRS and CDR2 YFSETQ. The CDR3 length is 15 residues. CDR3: CASSLIQGGKGEQFF. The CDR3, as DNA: TGCGCCAGCAGCTTGATACAGGGGGGTAAGGGTGAGCAGTTCTTC. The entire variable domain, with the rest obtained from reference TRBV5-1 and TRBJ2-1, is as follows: KAGVTQTPRYLIKTRGQQVTLSCSPISGHRSVSWYQQTPGQGLQFLFEYFSETQRNKGNFPGRFSGRQFSNSRSEMNVSTLELGDSALYLCASSLIQGGKGEQFFGPGTRLTVL.

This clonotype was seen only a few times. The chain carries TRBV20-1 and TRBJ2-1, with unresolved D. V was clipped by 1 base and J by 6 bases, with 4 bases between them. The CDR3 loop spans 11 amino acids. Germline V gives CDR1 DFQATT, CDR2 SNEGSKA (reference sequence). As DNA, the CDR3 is TGCAGTGCTAGAGTATTCAATGAGCAGTTCTTC. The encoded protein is CSARVFNEQFF.

CDR3 loop: CASSPHTSTDTQYF. CDR3 bases: TGCGCCAGCAGCCCTCATACTAGCACAGATACGCAGTATTTT. The chain carries TRBV5-1 and TRBJ2-3; no clear D. CDR1 SGHRS and CDR2 YFSETQ come from the germline V gene. This CDR3 is built from 14 residues. Deletions cut 4 bases from V and 0 bases from J, with 9 bases between.